The 2 T cell receptor beta chains presented below share a single source sample, sequenced in a study of early T cells in non-severe SARS-CoV-2 infection. A single record per CDR3 protein comes from TCRdb applying MiXCR to the 5' RACE reads. Seen here are 85,000 to 100,000 distinct CDR3 sequences, approximately 11% observed once, and the top ten hold 4.5% to 5.5%. The sample was whole blood. The receptors were gathered from an adult who was a healthcare worker with PCR-confirmed SARS-CoV-2 infection or an uninfected control (not recorded which).

Ten or more counts support this clonotype. V is TRBV3-1 and J is TRBJ1-2; a weak D match, TRBD1 (5 bases). V lost 1 base to trimming and J lost 4 bases, with 10 bases between them. Germline CDR1 and CDR2: LGHDT and YNNKEL (reference sequence). The CDR3 sequence is 14 residues long. The CDR3 reads CASSQGGTGYGYTF. DNA of the CDR3: TGTGCCAGCAGCCAAGGGGGGACCGGCTATGGCTACACCTTC. Full variable domain (rest looked up from reference TRBV3-1 and TRBJ1-2): DTAVSQTPKYLVTQMGNDKSIKCEQNLGHDTMYWYKQDSKKFLKIMFSYNNKELIINETVPNRFSPKSPDKAHLNLHINSLELGDSAVYFCASSQGGTGYGYTFGSGTRLTVV.

This clonotype appeared many times. This rearrangement joins TRBV6-1 to TRBJ1-4, with 9 bases identical to TRBD1. With V trimmed by 7 bases and J by 8 bases, 8 bases remained unmatched. Germline-derived CDR1 and CDR2 are MNHNS and SASEGT. The CDR3 covers 14 residues. CDR3 coding DNA: TGTGCCAGCAAGATGACAGGGGGAGAAGAAAAACTGTTTTTT. Translation: CASKMTGGEEKLFF.